One sample yielded the 30 T cell receptor beta chains listed below, sequenced in a study of shared clonotypes between healthy human individuals. TCRdb's table, derived via immunoSEQ multiplex PCR, lists solely in-frame clones and lacks some. The data contain over 800,000 clones, approximately 92% of them seen just once; the ten biggest clones take up approximately 25%. CD45RO-negative cells were positively selected for CCR7, leaving out terminally differentiated effector memory CD45RA+ cells. The material sequenced was naive CD8+ T cells sorted from blood. These receptors all come from a man aged 25-40 years in good health.

The CDR3: CASSAGAEQFF. The CDR3 DNA reads TGTGCCAGCAGCGCGGGGGCTGAGCAGTTCTTC. The V and J genes are TRBV9 and TRBJ2-1; D is perhaps TRBD1 or TRBD2 (6 bases each). The CDR3 consists of 11 residues. The germline V gene encodes CDR1 SGDLS and CDR2 YYNGEE. V dropped 3 bases and J dropped 9 bases, with 7 bases sitting between them.

The J gene is TRBJ2-1, the V gene TRBV28; 10 bases align to TRBD1. Germline V gene sequence: CDR1 MDHEN, CDR2 SYDVKM. Trimming took 7 bases from V and 6 from J; bases not matched to a gene: 12. There are 16 residues in the CDR3. The DNA for the CDR3 is TGTGCCAGCAATTACCCGACAGGGGGCCTAACCAATGAGCAGTTCTTC. It codes for CASNYPTGGLTNEQFF. Drawing the rest from reference TRBV28 and TRBJ2-1, the complete variable domain is DVKVTQSSRYLVKRTGEKVFLECVQDMDHENMFWYRQDPGLGLRLIYFSYDVKMKEKGDIPEGYSVSREKKERFSLILESASTNQTSMYLCASNYPTGGLTNEQFFGPGTRLTVL.

The chain is built from TRBV10-1 and TRBJ2-1, with TRBD2 matching over 9 bases. The trim removed 2 bases at V and 6 bases at J, leaving 8 bases unmatched. Germline lookup yields CDR1 WNHNN and CDR2 SYGVQD (reference sequence). The CDR3 extends over 16 amino acids. This CDR3 reads CASSELAGFKGNEQFF. DNA for the CDR3: TGCGCCAGCAGTGAGCTAGCGGGATTCAAAGGCAATGAGCAGTTCTTC.

This rearrangement joins TRBV11-2 to TRBJ2-1; 9 positions agree with TRBD2. The CDR3 has 17 amino acids. The trim removed 5 bases at V and 3 bases at J, leaving 11 bases unmatched. Looked up from germline, CDR1 is SGHAT and CDR2 is FQNNGV. CDR3 region: CASSHWEGLANYNEQFF. In nucleotides, the CDR3 is TGTGCCAGCAGCCATTGGGAGGGACTAGCTAACTACAATGAGCAGTTCTTC. Full variable domain (rest looked up from reference TRBV11-2 and TRBJ2-1): EAGVAQSPRYKIIEKRQSVAFWCNPISGHATLYWYQQILGQGPKLLIQFQNNGVVDDSQLPKDRFSAERLKGVDSTLKIQPAKLEDSAVYLCASSHWEGLANYNEQFFGPGTRLTVL.

The chain joins TRBV11-2 to TRBJ2-7; D is undetermined. CDR3 length: 14 residues. Germline V gives CDR1 SGHAT, CDR2 FQNNGV. The V gene lost 6 bases and the J gene lost 0 bases, with 12 bases spanning the gap. CDR3 sequence (DNA): TGTGCCAGCAGTTTTGGCCTGGGCTCCTACGAGCAGTACTTC. Translation gives CASSFGLGSYEQYF. The variable domain in full, completed from reference TRBV11-2 and TRBJ2-7, reads EAGVAQSPRYKIIEKRQSVAFWCNPISGHATLYWYQQILGQGPKLLIQFQNNGVVDDSQLPKDRFSAERLKGVDSTLKIQPAKLEDSAVYLCASSFGLGSYEQYFGPGTRLTVT.

The J gene is TRBJ2-2, the V gene TRBV7-6; TRBD1 agrees at 8 bases. V lost 5 bases, J lost 7 bases, and 9 bases stayed unmatched. CDR3 length: 15 amino acids. Germline assignment: CDR1 SGHVS and CDR2 FNYEAQ. The CDR3 spells CASSPQTGVGGELFF. DNA for the CDR3: TGTGCCAGCAGCCCCCAGACAGGGGTAGGCGGGGAGCTGTTTTTT.

The chain links TRBV5-4 to TRBJ2-7; the match to TRBD2 covers 8 bases. The germline gives CDR1 SGHNT, CDR2 YYREEE (reference sequence). The CDR3 runs to 13 residues. V was clipped by 2 bases and J by 5 bases; unmatched bases: 3. CDR3 sequence reads: CASSFAGGDEQYF. CDR3 nucleotide sequence: TGTGCCAGCAGCTTTGCGGGAGGAGACGAGCAGTACTTC.

This chain joins TRBV7-9 and TRBJ2-7; 9 bases are a match to TRBD2. This CDR3 has 15 amino acids. After removal of 4 bases from V and 0 bases from J, the junction contained 4 bases not matched to a gene. Germline-derived CDR1 and CDR2 are SEHNR and FQNEAQ (reference sequence). Here the CDR3 reads CASSSTSGGSYEQYF. The CDR3 DNA reads TGTGCCAGCAGCTCGACTAGCGGAGGCTCCTACGAGCAGTACTTC.

The chain recombines TRBV9 with TRBJ2-7; 10 positions match TRBD2. The V gene's germline CDR1 is SGDLS and CDR2 YYNGEE. The junction had 13 bases not matched to a gene; V was cut back by 4 bases and J by 6 bases. CDR3 size: 16 residues. CDR3 in amino acids: CASSPSSLAGVREQYF. The DNA of the CDR3 is TGTGCCAGCAGCCCATCCTCCCTAGCGGGAGTGCGCGAGCAGTACTTC.

The chain recombines TRBV25-1 with TRBJ2-1; a weak D match, TRBD1 (6 bases). The CDR3 runs 16 residues. Per germline, CDR1 MGHDK and CDR2 SYGVNS. The V end lost 2 bases, the J end lost 8 bases, and 19 bases lay between the germline ends. CDR3 nucleotides: TGTGCCAGCAGTGAAGGGGGCAGGGTGTATCAGGATGAGCAGTTCTTC. It is translated as CASSEGGRVYQDEQFF.

This rearrangement joins TRBV7-9 to TRBJ2-2; 8 bases agree with TRBD1. This CDR3 region has 16 residues. Trimming removed 1 base from V and 5 bases from J; junction bases left unmatched: 6. From germline, CDR1 is SEHNR and CDR2 FQNEAQ (reference sequence). As DNA, the CDR3 is TGTGCCAGCAGCTTAGGGACAGGGATTGGTACCGGGGAGCTGTTTTTT. Its translation is CASSLGTGIGTGELFF.

The chain links TRBV20-1 to TRBJ2-7, with D unclear. Germline V gene sequence: CDR1 DFQATT, CDR2 SNEGSKA (reference sequence). The CDR3 runs to 11 residues. Deletions cut 0 bases from V and 7 bases from J, with 7 bases between. CDR3 amino acids: CSARDGREQYF. Here the CDR3 DNA reads TGCAGTGCTAGAGATGGGCGGGAGCAGTACTTC.

V gene TRBV11-2 combines with J gene TRBJ2-7, with 8 bases aligning to TRBD1. The CDR3 has 15 amino acids. Per germline, CDR1 SGHAT and CDR2 FQNNGV. Trimming cost V 4 bases and J 6 bases; bases outside gene matches: 11. The CDR3 sequence is CASSSTDRELLEQYF. As DNA, the CDR3 is TGTGCCAGCAGCTCTACGGACAGGGAGCTTCTCGAGCAGTACTTC. Filled out from reference TRBV11-2 and TRBJ2-7, the complete variable domain reads EAGVAQSPRYKIIEKRQSVAFWCNPISGHATLYWYQQILGQGPKLLIQFQNNGVVDDSQLPKDRFSAERLKGVDSTLKIQPAKLEDSAVYLCASSSTDRELLEQYFGPGTRLTVT.

The chain links TRBV7-9 to TRBJ1-5; 8 nucleotides match TRBD1. The germline V gene encodes CDR1 SEHNR and CDR2 FQNEAQ (reference sequence). J lost 4 bases, V lost 9 bases, and 5 bases had no gene match. The CDR3 is made up of 13 amino acids. CDR3 sequence: CASDRGLNQPQHF. The CDR3 bases are TGTGCCAGTGACAGGGGCCTAAATCAGCCCCAGCATTTT. The whole variable domain, filled in from reference TRBV7-9 and TRBJ1-5, reads DTGVSQNPRHKITKRGQNVTFRCDPISEHNRLYWYRQTLGQGPEFLTYFQNEAQLEKSRLLSDRFSAERPKGSFSTLEIQRTEQGDSAMYLCASDRGLNQPQHFGDGTRLSIL.

The chain recombines TRBV9 with TRBJ1-3, with 10 positions matching TRBD1. Germline V CDR1 and CDR2: SGDLS, YYNGEE. This CDR3 spans 16 amino acids. V gave up 4 bases and J gave up 0 bases; unmatched junction bases: 4. The CDR3 spells CASSTGQGLSGNTIYF. The DNA for the CDR3 is TGTGCCAGCAGCACGGGACAGGGGCTCTCTGGAAACACCATATATTTT. The variable domain in full, with the rest retrieved from reference TRBV9 and TRBJ1-3, is DSGVTQTPKHLITATGQRVTLRCSPRSGDLSVYWYQQSLDQGLQFLIQYYNGEERAKGNILERFSAQQFPDLHSELNLSSLELGDSALYFCASSTGQGLSGNTIYFGEGSWLTVV.

The rearrangement joins TRBV4-3 to TRBJ2-3, with 7 bases identical to TRBD2. Germline CDR1 LGHNA, CDR2 YSLEER. Trimming removed 0 bases from V and 1 base from J; junction bases left unmatched: 7. The CDR3 covers 17 residues. DNA for the CDR3: TGCGCCAGCAGCCAAGATTGGCTAGCGGAGCGCACAGATACGCAGTATTTT. Translating it yields CASSQDWLAERTDTQYF.

This chain uses TRBV4-1 with TRBJ1-1; TRBD1 agrees at 8 bases. Trimming removed 4 bases from V and 10 bases from J; junction bases left unmatched: 5. Germline V gene sequence: CDR1 MGHRA, CDR2 YSYEKL. The CDR3 is made up of 12 amino acids. The CDR3: CASSPIGQGAFF. Here the CDR3 DNA reads TGCGCCAGCAGCCCCATAGGACAGGGAGCTTTCTTT.

The table lists this clone with a few counts. V is TRBV19 and J is TRBJ2-1, with TRBD2 matching 9 bases. The CDR3 is 16 residues long. CDR1 LNHDA and CDR2 SQIVND come from the germline V gene (reference sequence). V shed 3 bases and J 3 bases; nucleotides not matched to a gene: 6. The CDR3, as DNA: TGTGCCAGTAGTATGCTGCGGGAGGGTTACTACAATGAGCAGTTCTTC. This encodes CASSMLREGYYNEQFF. The full variable domain, in which reference TRBV19 and TRBJ2-1 provide the parts outside the CDR3, is DGGITQSPKYLFRKEGQNVTLSCEQNLNHDAMYWYRQDPGQGLRLIYYSQIVNDFQKGDIAEGYSVSREKKESFPLTVTSAQKNPTAFYLCASSMLREGYYNEQFFGPGTRLTVL.

This chain connects TRBV29-1 to TRBJ2-6, with 10 bases matching TRBD1. Germline CDR1 is SQVTM and CDR2 is ANQGSEA. J lost 3 bases, V lost 7 bases, and 6 bases had no gene match. This CDR3 is 15 amino acids long. The CDR3 DNA sequence: TGCAGCGCTAGGACAGGGGGGCTTGGGGCCAACGTCCTGACTTTC. Its protein is CSARTGGLGANVLTF.

The chain recombines TRBV15 with TRBJ2-5; TRBD1 matches at 8 bases. The V gene end was trimmed by 3 bases and the J gene end by 4 bases; junction bases not matched to a gene: 4. CDR1 is LNHNV and CDR2 is YYDKDF in the germline V gene (reference sequence). The CDR3 extends over 14 amino acids. CDR3 residues: CATSRGTGGETQYF. CDR3 bases: TGTGCCACCAGCAGGGGAACAGGGGGAGAGACCCAGTACTTC.

The V and J genes are TRBV7-2 and TRBJ2-7; D is perhaps TRBD1 (6 bases). This CDR3 spans 14 amino acids. Trimming removed 2 bases from V and 7 bases from J, with 15 bases in between. Per germline, CDR1 SGHTA and CDR2 FQGNSA. CDR3 in amino acids: CASSLMGAAREQYF. The CDR3 DNA reads as TGTGCCAGCAGCTTAATGGGGGCAGCACGGGAGCAGTACTTC.

The genes are TRBV19 and TRBJ2-2; TRBD1 matches 8 bases. Germline V lookup: CDR1 LNHDA, CDR2 SQIVND (reference sequence). This CDR3 contains 14 residues. V dropped 6 bases and J dropped 5; count of bases not matched to a gene: 5. CDR3 DNA sequence: TGTGCCAGTAGACCGGGACAGGTAACCGGGGAGCTGTTTTTT. Translating gives CASRPGQVTGELFF.

The chain has TRBV10-1 and TRBJ1-1; possible D gene TRBD1, 5 bases. The CDR3 consists of 13 residues. CDR1 is WNHNN, CDR2 SYGVQD, per germline (reference sequence). The V end lost 6 bases, the J end lost 1 base, and 9 bases lay between the germline ends. CDR3 loop: CASSADRNTEAFF. The CDR3 coding sequence is TGCGCCAGCAGCGCCGACAGGAACACTGAAGCTTTCTTT.

As regards this clone: A much bigger clone sits one base away, suggesting this may be a read error. Other DNA sequences in the sample encode the same CDR3. The chain uses TRBV6-5 and TRBJ2-7, with 11 bases aligning to TRBD1. V dropped 5 bases and J dropped 4; count of bases not matched to a gene: 4. This CDR3 spans 14 amino acids. Germline CDR1 is MNHEY and CDR2 is SVGAGI. The CDR3 spells CASSAGTGGYEQYF. The CDR3 nucleotides read TGTGCCAGCAGTGCCGGGACAGGGGGTTACGAGCAGTACTTC.

The genes are TRBV14 and TRBJ2-5; 7 bases are a match to TRBD2. The ends lost 2 bases at V and 4 bases at J; junction bases unmatched: 7. The CDR3 spans 15 residues. Germline CDR1 SGHDN, CDR2 FVKESK. The CDR3 region is CASSQMVAGGETQYF. The CDR3, as DNA: TGTGCCAGCAGCCAAATGGTAGCGGGCGGAGAGACCCAGTACTTC. Complete variable domain (other parts from reference TRBV14 and TRBJ2-5): EAGVTQFPSHSVIEKGQTVTLRCDPISGHDNLYWYRRVMGKEIKFLLHFVKESKQDESGMPNNRFLAERTGGTYSTLKVQPAELEDSGVYFCASSQMVAGGETQYFGPGTRLLVL.

In its sample, this clone was seen many times. The chain employs TRBV6-4 and TRBJ2-3; D is unclear. CDR3 length: 13 residues. Germline V CDR1 and CDR2: MRHNA, SNTAGT. Trimming shortened V by 5 bases and J by 2 bases, and 8 bases separated the two germline ends. The CDR3 protein is CASSLSPTDTQYF. DNA for the CDR3: TGTGCCAGCAGTCTCTCCCCCACAGATACGCAGTATTTT.

This chain joins TRBV11-2 and TRBJ1-2, with unresolved D. Germline V gene lookup returns CDR1 SGHAT and CDR2 FQNNGV. This CDR3 has 12 residues. V was pared by 0 bases and J by 2 bases, with 1 base between. CDR3 loop: CASSLENYGYTF. The CDR3 bases are TGTGCCAGCAGCTTAGAAAACTATGGCTACACCTTC.

V gene TRBV7-6 combines with J gene TRBJ2-7; possible D gene TRBD2, 5 bases. Deletions cut 1 base from V and 4 bases from J, with 14 bases between. This CDR3 spans 15 amino acids. The V gene's germline CDR1 is SGHVS and CDR2 FNYEAQ. The CDR3 spells CASSLEAAWSYEQYF. CDR3 bases: TGTGCCAGCAGCTTAGAAGCGGCATGGTCGTACGAGCAGTACTTC.

V gene TRBV6-5 combines with J gene TRBJ1-1; D possibly corresponds to TRBD1 (6 bases). Germline V gene data show CDR1 as MNHEY and CDR2 as SVGAGI. V lost 1 base and J lost 4, with 13 bases in between. The CDR3 runs 15 residues. The CDR3: CASSYLPGVGTEAFF. CDR3 DNA sequence: TGTGCCAGCAGTTACTTGCCAGGGGTGGGCACTGAAGCTTTCTTT.

CDR3 region: CASSYSRGTGVEQYF. In nucleotides, the CDR3 is TGTGCCAGCAGTTACTCGAGGGGGACAGGGGTCGAGCAGTACTTC. The chain joins TRBV6-6 to TRBJ2-7, with TRBD1 matching over 10 bases. Trimming took 0 bases from V and 6 from J; bases not matched to a gene: 5. The CDR3 totals 15 residues. From germline, CDR1 is MNHNY and CDR2 SVGAGI (reference sequence).